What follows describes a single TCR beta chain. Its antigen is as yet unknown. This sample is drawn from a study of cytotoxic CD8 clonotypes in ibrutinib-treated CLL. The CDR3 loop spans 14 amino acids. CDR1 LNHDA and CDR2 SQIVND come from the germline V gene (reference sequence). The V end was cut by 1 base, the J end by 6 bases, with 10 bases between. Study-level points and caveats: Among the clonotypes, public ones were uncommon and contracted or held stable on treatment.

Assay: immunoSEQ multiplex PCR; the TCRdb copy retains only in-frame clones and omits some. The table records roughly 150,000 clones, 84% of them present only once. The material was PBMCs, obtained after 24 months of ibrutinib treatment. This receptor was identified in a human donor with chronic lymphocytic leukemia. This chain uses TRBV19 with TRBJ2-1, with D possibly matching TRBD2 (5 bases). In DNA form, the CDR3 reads TGTGCCAGTAGTATAGCGGGGATCCTCAATGAGCAGTTCTTC. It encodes CASSIAGILNEQFF.